This TCR beta chain is drawn from a study of identifying expanded T cells in peripheral blood. Whole-study findings and limits: Roughly 1.1 clones differed between technical replicates, versus around 16 and 19 over time. Two-week clone count variance significantly increased as total template count grew.

The CDR3 covers 17 residues. V shed 10 bases and J 2 bases; nucleotides not matched to a gene: 13. Germline V lookup: CDR1 SGHDN, CDR2 FVKESK. Sequencing used immunoSEQ multiplex PCR; TCRdb keeps in-frame clones, though not all of them. The sample carries approximately 120,000 clones, around 89% recorded once. Worth noting for this clone: Its antigen is not known.

Collection occurred without any documented infections or immune events in donors. The chain is built from TRBV14 and TRBJ2-3, with 12 bases lining up with TRBD1. This TCR was sampled from a person aged 18 to 70 in good health. Sequencing used blood. CDR3 in amino acids: CATTFRRDRGPTDTQYF. In DNA form, the CDR3 reads TGTGCCACCACCTTTCGCCGGGACAGGGGGCCCACAGATACGCAGTATTTT.